The rows below give T cell receptor beta chains drawn from one sample of a study of T cells in Graves' hyperthyroidism and ophthalmopathy. In TCRdb, the multiplex PCR reads were re-called with MiXCR into one record per CDR3 protein. The repertoire includes around 600,000 distinct CDR3 sequences, 13% to 15% of them detected once, and 7% to 9% sits in the top ten. The specimen was blood. All receptors come from a woman aged 18-29 years with Graves' ophthalmopathy. CDR3s include the opening cysteine and the closing phenylalanine or tryptophan. D genes are given only for firm matches. A clone size is listed for some rows: how often the clone was seen (once, few, many), or a class if it is expanded.

CDR3nt	CDR3aa	v_gene	d_gene	j_gene	abundance
TGTGCCAGCAGCCGATATGGGGGCAGGGAAGAGACCCAGTACTTC	CASSRYGGREETQYF	TRBV7-9	NA	TRBJ2-5	NA
TGTGCCAGCAGCGGGACTAGCGGGACCGAGCAGTACTTC	CASSGTSGTEQYF	TRBV6-2/TRBV6-3	TRBD2	TRBJ2-7	few
TGTGCCAGTAGTATAAATCTAGAAGGGATCTACGAGCAGTACTTC	CASSINLEGIYEQYF	TRBV19	NA	TRBJ2-7	few
TGTGCCAGCAGCCCGTCGACTAGAAGCAATGAGCAGTTCTTC	CASSPSTRSNEQFF	TRBV3-1	NA	TRBJ2-1	many
TGCAGCGCGGAGTCAGGGCCCCCAGAGACCCAGTACTTC	CSAESGPPETQYF	TRBV29-1	NA	TRBJ2-5	many
TGTGCCTGGAGTGTATCCTTCTGGGGCAGAGCTAACTATGGCTACACCTTC	CAWSVSFWGRANYGYTF	TRBV30	NA	TRBJ1-2	NA
TGTGCCTGTCCTACCCCGGACAGGGGAACTGAAGCTTTCTTT	CACPTPDRGTEAFF	TRBV30	TRBD1	TRBJ1-1	NA
TGTGCCAGCAGCGTAGCTGAGGGACTAGCGGGAGAGGGGCGCCCCACAGATACGCAGTATTTT	CASSVAEGLAGEGRPTDTQYF	TRBV9	TRBD2	TRBJ2-3	few
TGTGCCAGTAGTCCGGGCCGAGTTCGTAATGAAAAACTGTTTTTT	CASSPGRVRNEKLFF	TRBV19	NA	TRBJ1-4	NA
TGTGCCAGCAGCTTAGGCTTGGGGTTCGGCGAGTATAGCAATCAGCCCCAGCATTTT	CASSLGLGFGEYSNQPQHF	TRBV5-6	NA	TRBJ1-5	few
TGTGCCAGCTCACCGAAAGGAGGAGATACGCAGTATTTT	CASSPKGGDTQYF	TRBV18	NA	TRBJ2-3	NA
TGTGCCAGCAGGAACAGCGCTAGCACAGATACGCAGTATTTT	CASRNSASTDTQYF	TRBV12-3/TRBV12-4	NA	TRBJ2-3	many
TGCATCCCCTTCTGGGGAAACACCATATATTTT	CIPFWGNTIYF	TRBV29-1	NA	TRBJ1-3	NA
TGTGCCACCAGCAGCGACAGGTTTAGCACCGGGGAGCTGTTTTTT	CATSSDRFSTGELFF	TRBV15	NA	TRBJ2-2	NA
TGTGCCAGCTCACCAAACGAGGAGGGATTGCACTATGGCTACACCTTC	CASSPNEEGLHYGYTF	TRBV18	NA	TRBJ1-2	many
TGTGCCAGCAGCAATGGACAGGCCTTCTACGAGCAGTACTTC	CASSNGQAFYEQYF	TRBV28	TRBD1	TRBJ2-7	many
TGTGCCAGCAGTTTTCGTTTCCTAGCGGGGGATTACGAGCAGTACTTC	CASSFRFLAGDYEQYF	TRBV28	TRBD2	TRBJ2-7	many
TGTGCCAGCGGGACAGGGGTAGGGGATGAGCAGTTCTTC	CASGTGVGDEQFF	TRBV28	TRBD1	TRBJ2-1	many
TGTGCCAGCAGCTTAGGGGGGAGAGCTGAGACAGATACGCAGTATTTT	CASSLGGRAETDTQYF	TRBV7-2	NA	TRBJ2-3	many
TGTGCCAGCAGCTTAATAGGGCTAGCGGGAGGGTCTAGCACAGATACGCAGTATTTT	CASSLIGLAGGSSTDTQYF	TRBV7-3	TRBD2	TRBJ2-3	NA
TGTGCCAGCAGCCCTCAAGGGACAGCCTACGAGCAGTACTTC	CASSPQGTAYEQYF	TRBV9	TRBD1	TRBJ2-7	few
TGTGCCAGCAGCACACAGGGTGTCGACACTGAAGCTTTCTTT	CASSTQGVDTEAFF	TRBV7-9	NA	TRBJ1-1	many
TGTGCCAGCAGTTTAAGTGGGATTAGCTCCTACGAGCAGTACTTC	CASSLSGISSYEQYF	TRBV12-3/TRBV12-4	NA	TRBJ2-7	few
TGTGCCAGTAGTATCGCAGGGGCGGGCACCGGGGAGCTGTTTTTT	CASSIAGAGTGELFF	TRBV19	NA	TRBJ2-2	many
TGTGCCAGCAGTGACGGGTTAGCGGGAGGGAATGAGCAGTTCTTC	CASSDGLAGGNEQFF	TRBV2	TRBD2	TRBJ2-1	many
TGTGCCAGCAGGGGGACAGGGGTCTACGAGCAGTACTTC	CASRGTGVYEQYF	TRBV6-2/TRBV6-3	TRBD1	TRBJ2-7	few
TGTGCCAGCAGCTTAATAGGGGGACAGGGTCTCTATGGCTACACCTTC	CASSLIGGQGLYGYTF	TRBV7-3	TRBD1	TRBJ1-2	many
TGTGCCGCGGACAGGGCGGAGACCCAGTACTTC	CAADRAETQYF	TRBV27	TRBD1	TRBJ2-5	many